These 16 T cell receptor beta chains were sequenced from one sample in a study of patients and donors after allogeneic stem cell transplantation (dated by TCRdb to 2018 to 2020). The library was produced with RT-PCR. Sequencing relied on a NextSeq 550. In-frame beta chains were kept once TCRdb had trimmed the public reads at Q25 with fastp and called clones with MiXCR. For every CDR3 protein sequence, its rows merge into one entry that carries the most common genes and DNA. This sample comprises about 960,000 distinct CDR3 sequences, about a sixth of them detected only once. The biggest ten clones account for approximately 5.9% of the sample. Sequenced material: blood, either unsorted or a sorted T cell fraction (not recorded which). The receptors stem from a human donor who was either an allogeneic HSCT recipient or a stem cell or donor lymphocyte infusion donor (not recorded which). It is not recorded whose cells these are; they may come from a transplant donor.

The chain uses TRBV20-1 and TRBJ2-1; TRBD2 agrees at 7 bases. The V segment lost 5 bases and the J segment 3 bases; nucleotides outside the gene matches: 13. Germline-derived CDR1 and CDR2 are DFQATT and SNEGSKA (reference sequence). This CDR3 spans 16 amino acids. The CDR3 loop reads CSALRIKAGIYNEQFF. CDR3 sequence (DNA): TGCAGTGCTCTCCGAATTAAAGCGGGAATCTACAATGAGCAGTTCTTC.

The genes are TRBV12-3 or TRBV12-4 and TRBJ1-2; D call uncertain. The CDR3 loop spans 13 amino acids. The germline V and J ends were trimmed by 1 base and 5 bases, with 8 bases remaining between them. CDR3 in amino acids: CASSLGTSYGYTF. For the CDR3, the DNA is TGTGCCAGCAGTTTAGGGACGTCGTATGGCTACACCTTC.

The rearrangement joins TRBV7-2 to TRBJ1-4; a weak D match, TRBD1 (5 bases). CDR1 SGHTA and CDR2 FQGNSA come from the germline V gene. The germline V and J ends were trimmed by 0 bases and 7 bases, with 9 bases remaining between them. The CDR3 is 14 residues long. Written as DNA, the CDR3 is TGTGCCAGCAGCTTAGCAGGGGTTGGTGAAAAACTGTTTTTT. It codes for CASSLAGVGEKLFF. Based on the CDR3 plus reference TRBV7-2 and TRBJ1-4, the full variable domain is GAGVSQSPSNKVTEKGKDVELRCDPISGHTALYWYRQSLGQGLEFLIYFQGNSAPDKSGLPSDRFSAERTGGSVSTLTIQRTQQEDSAVYLCASSLAGVGEKLFFGSGTQLSVL.

This sequence joins TRBV5-5 and TRBJ2-3; TRBD2 is a possible D gene (6 bases). Germline V gene data show CDR1 as SGHKS and CDR2 as YYEKEE (reference sequence). Trimming took off 3 bases at V and 4 bases at J, with 15 bases between the two ends. The CDR3 length is 15 residues. The chain's CDR3 is CASSSLGGGADTQYF. The CDR3 coding sequence is TGTGCCAGCAGCTCCCTTGGGGGAGGTGCAGATACGCAGTATTTT.

This chain connects TRBV7-9 to TRBJ2-3, with 11 positions matching TRBD2. The CDR3 sequence is 14 residues long. CDR1 and CDR2 (germline): SEHNR, FQNEAQ (reference sequence). After removal of 5 bases from V and 8 bases from J, the junction contained 6 bases not matched to a gene. CDR3 sequence (DNA): TGTGCCAGCAGCCAACTAGCGGGGGCCCTTACGCAGTATTTT. Protein product: CASSQLAGALTQYF.

J is TRBJ2-7 and V is TRBV20-1; 8 nucleotides align to TRBD1. The CDR3 contains 12 residues. The V segment lost 4 bases and the J segment 2 bases; nucleotides outside the gene matches: 1. Per the germline V gene, CDR1 is DFQATT and CDR2 is SNEGSKA (reference sequence). DNA for the CDR3: TGCAGTGCTATGGACAGGGCCTACGAGCAGTACTTC. Amino acids: CSAMDRAYEQYF.

The chain carries TRBV7-9 and TRBJ2-7, with 8 bases matching TRBD2. Germline V gene sequence: CDR1 SEHNR, CDR2 FQNEAQ (reference sequence). CDR3 size: 13 residues. J lost 5 bases, V lost 5 bases, and 5 bases had no gene match. CDR3 residues: CASSGTSLNEQYF. CDR3 DNA sequence: TGTGCCAGCAGCGGGACTAGTTTGAACGAGCAGTACTTC. The full variable domain, rest sourced from reference TRBV7-9 and TRBJ2-7, is DTGVSQNPRHKITKRGQNVTFRCDPISEHNRLYWYRQTLGQGPEFLTYFQNEAQLEKSRLLSDRFSAERPKGSFSTLEIQRTEQGDSAMYLCASSGTSLNEQYFGPGTRLTVT.

This sequence joins TRBV20-1 and TRBJ2-1; possible D gene TRBD2, 6 bases. Trimming left V 3 bases short and J 6 bases short, with 15 bases between. CDR3 length: 14 amino acids. CDR1 and CDR2 (germline): DFQATT, SNEGSKA (reference sequence). The CDR3 protein is CSASRRELSNEQFF. The CDR3 DNA reads TGCAGTGCTAGTCGCCGGGAGTTGAGCAATGAGCAGTTCTTC.

This clonotype was counted between two and nine times. This chain connects TRBV6-1 to TRBJ2-1, with TRBD2 identical over 13 bases. The junction had 4 bases not matched to a gene; V was cut back by 4 bases and J by 1 base. The CDR3 totals 17 residues. Germline V gene sequence: CDR1 MNHNS, CDR2 SASEGT. The DNA of the CDR3 is TGTGCCAGCAGTGGGACTAGCGGGAGAGTTTCCTACAATGAGCAGTTCTTC. Its translation: CASSGTSGRVSYNEQFF.

The chain has TRBV3-1 and TRBJ2-3; D possibly corresponds to TRBD2 (5 bases). Per germline, CDR1 LGHDT and CDR2 YNNKEL (reference sequence). The V end lost 0 bases, the J end lost 4 bases, and 14 bases lay between the germline ends. The CDR3 totals 16 residues. The CDR3 loop is CASSQELELSADTQYF. CDR3 nucleotides: TGTGCCAGCAGCCAAGAACTAGAACTGTCGGCAGATACGCAGTATTTT.

The table lists this clonotype with a few counts. The rearrangement links TRBV18 to TRBJ2-1, with TRBD1 identical over 9 bases. The CDR3 has 17 amino acids. Germline CDR1 and CDR2: KGHSH and LQKENI. With 2 bases clipped from V and 4 bases from J, the junction kept 9 bases outside the gene matches. CDR3 sequence: CASSPAGQGPQYNEQFF. In nucleotides, the CDR3 is TGTGCCAGCTCACCAGCGGGACAGGGCCCCCAGTACAATGAGCAGTTCTTC.

This clonotype was counted ten times or more. The V gene is TRBV12-3 or TRBV12-4, the J gene TRBJ1-1; possible D gene TRBD1, 5 bases. There are 12 residues in the CDR3. The V gene lost 5 bases and the J gene lost 7 bases, with 11 bases spanning the gap. CDR3 amino acids: CASSPGTNEAFF. The CDR3 DNA follows: TGTGCCAGCAGTCCTGGGACCAATGAAGCTTTCTTT.

The rearrangement joins TRBV7-2 to TRBJ1-2, with D maybe TRBD1 (6 bases). The CDR3 contains 13 residues. Germline V gives CDR1 SGHTA, CDR2 FQGNSA. Trimming cost V 5 bases and J 4 bases, with 11 bases left between them. The CDR3 nucleotides are TGTGCCAGCAGCCACCGGGACACCTATGGCTACACCTTC. Protein product: CASSHRDTYGYTF.

V usage is TRBV30 and J usage is TRBJ2-2; 7 bases match TRBD1. Trimming at V came to 3 bases and at J to 2 bases, leaving 3 bases not matched to a gene. This CDR3 is 14 amino acids long. Germline V gene sequence: CDR1 GTSNPN, CDR2 SVGIG (reference sequence). CDR3 sequence reads: CAWRNRGNTGELFF. The CDR3 nucleotides read TGTGCCTGGAGGAACAGGGGTAACACCGGGGAGCTGTTTTTT.

The table lists this clonotype with a few counts. The chain uses TRBV29-1 and TRBJ2-7; perhaps D is TRBD1 or TRBD2 (6 bases each). The CDR3 length is 13 residues. V gave up 6 bases and J gave up 2 bases, with 14 bases separating them. Germline CDR1 and CDR2: SQVTM and ANQGSEA. The CDR3 bases are TGCAGCGTGACGGGGCGGGACACCTACGAGCAGTACTTC. Translated, it gives CSVTGRDTYEQYF.

The gene calls are TRBV10-3 and TRBJ2-2; D might be TRBD1 (6 bases). Germline V lookup: CDR1 ENHRY, CDR2 SYGVKD. CDR3 length: 13 residues. The germline V and J ends were trimmed by 10 bases and 5 bases, with 14 bases remaining between them. The CDR3 loop is CATSIQGTGELFF. CDR3 sequence (DNA): TGTGCCACCTCGATCCAGGGGACCGGGGAGCTGTTTTTT.